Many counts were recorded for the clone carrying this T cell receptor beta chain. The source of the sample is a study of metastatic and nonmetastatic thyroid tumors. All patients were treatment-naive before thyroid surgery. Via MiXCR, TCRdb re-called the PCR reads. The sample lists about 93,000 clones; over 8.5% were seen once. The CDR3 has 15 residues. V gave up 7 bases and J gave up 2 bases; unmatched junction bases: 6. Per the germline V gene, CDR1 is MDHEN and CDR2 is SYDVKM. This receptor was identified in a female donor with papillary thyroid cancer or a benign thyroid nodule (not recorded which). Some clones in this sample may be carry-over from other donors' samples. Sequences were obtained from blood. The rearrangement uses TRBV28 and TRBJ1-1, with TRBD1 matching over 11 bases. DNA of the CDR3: TGTGCCAGCACCCGGACAGGGGGCGTTAACACTGAAGCTTTCTTT. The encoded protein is CASTRTGGVNTEAFF.